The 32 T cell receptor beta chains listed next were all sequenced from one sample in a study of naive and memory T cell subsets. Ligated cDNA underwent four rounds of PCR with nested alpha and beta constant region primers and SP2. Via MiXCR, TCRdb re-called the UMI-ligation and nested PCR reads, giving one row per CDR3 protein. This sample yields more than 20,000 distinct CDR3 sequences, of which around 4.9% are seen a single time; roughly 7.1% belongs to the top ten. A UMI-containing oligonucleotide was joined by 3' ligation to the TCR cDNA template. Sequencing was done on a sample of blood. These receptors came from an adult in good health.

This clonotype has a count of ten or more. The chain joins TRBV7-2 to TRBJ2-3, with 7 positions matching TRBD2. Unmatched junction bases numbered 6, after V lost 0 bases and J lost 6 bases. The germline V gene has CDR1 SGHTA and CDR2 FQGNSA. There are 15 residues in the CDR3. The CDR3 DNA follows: TGTGCCAGCAGCTTAGCGGCGGGAGTTTTCGATACGCAGTATTTT. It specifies CASSLAAGVFDTQYF. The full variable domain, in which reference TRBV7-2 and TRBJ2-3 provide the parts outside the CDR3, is GAGVSQSPSNKVTEKGKDVELRCDPISGHTALYWYRQSLGQGLEFLIYFQGNSAPDKSGLPSDRFSAERTGGSVSTLTIQRTQQEDSAVYLCASSLAAGVFDTQYFGPGTRLTVL.

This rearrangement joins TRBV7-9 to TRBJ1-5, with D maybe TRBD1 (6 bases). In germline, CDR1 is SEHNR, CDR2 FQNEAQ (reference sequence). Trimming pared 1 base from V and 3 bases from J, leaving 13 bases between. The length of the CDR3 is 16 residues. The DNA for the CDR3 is TGTGCCAGCAGCTTAGGCACAGGGAGGGTCAATCAGCCCCAGCATTTT. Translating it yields CASSLGTGRVNQPQHF.

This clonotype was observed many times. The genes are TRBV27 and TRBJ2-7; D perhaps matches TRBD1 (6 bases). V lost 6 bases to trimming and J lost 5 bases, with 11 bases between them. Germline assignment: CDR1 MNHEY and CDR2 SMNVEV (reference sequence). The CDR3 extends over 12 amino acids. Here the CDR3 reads CASRGTYHEQYF. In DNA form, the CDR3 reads TGTGCCAGCAGGGGGACATATCACGAGCAGTACTTC.

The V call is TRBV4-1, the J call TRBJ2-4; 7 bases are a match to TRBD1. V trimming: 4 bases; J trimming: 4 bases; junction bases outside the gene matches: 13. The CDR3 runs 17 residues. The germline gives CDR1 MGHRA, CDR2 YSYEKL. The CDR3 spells CASSLGVQQGKKNIQYF. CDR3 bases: TGCGCCAGCAGCCTTGGGGTACAACAGGGGAAAAAAAACATTCAGTACTTC.

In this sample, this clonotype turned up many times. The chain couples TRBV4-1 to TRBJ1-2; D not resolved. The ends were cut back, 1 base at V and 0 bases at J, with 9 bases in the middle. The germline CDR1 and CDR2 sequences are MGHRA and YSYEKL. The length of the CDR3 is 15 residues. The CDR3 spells CASSQVLRANYGYTF. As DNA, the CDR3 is TGCGCCAGCAGCCAAGTTCTTAGAGCTAACTATGGCTACACCTTC.

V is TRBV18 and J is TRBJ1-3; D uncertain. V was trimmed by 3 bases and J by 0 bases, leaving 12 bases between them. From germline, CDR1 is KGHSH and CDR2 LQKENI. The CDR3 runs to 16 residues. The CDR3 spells CASSPSRVPSGNTIYF. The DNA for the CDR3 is TGTGCCAGCTCACCCTCACGGGTTCCCTCTGGAAACACCATATATTTT.

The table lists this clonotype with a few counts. CDR3 loop: CASSVGVGTGGSGTSTDTQYF. The CDR3 nucleotides are TGTGCCAGCAGCGTAGGAGTTGGGACAGGGGGTAGCGGCACTAGCACAGATACGCAGTATTTT. J is TRBJ2-3 and V is TRBV9, with TRBD1 matching over 11 bases. The CDR3 is 21 amino acids. CDR1 and CDR2 (germline): SGDLS, YYNGEE. After removal of 0 bases from V and 0 bases from J, the junction contained 15 bases not matched to a gene.

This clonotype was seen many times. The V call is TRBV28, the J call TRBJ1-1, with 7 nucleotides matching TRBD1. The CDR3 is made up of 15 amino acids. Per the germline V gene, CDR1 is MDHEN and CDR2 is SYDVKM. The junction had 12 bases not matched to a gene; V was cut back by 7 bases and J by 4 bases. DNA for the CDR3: TGTGCCAGCACCAAACCGACAGGGTTGGCCACTGAAGCTTTCTTT. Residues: CASTKPTGLATEAFF. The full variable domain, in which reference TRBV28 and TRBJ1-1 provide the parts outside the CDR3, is DVKVTQSSRYLVKRTGEKVFLECVQDMDHENMFWYRQDPGLGLRLIYFSYDVKMKEKGDIPEGYSVSREKKERFSLILESASTNQTSMYLCASTKPTGLATEAFFGQGTRLTVV.

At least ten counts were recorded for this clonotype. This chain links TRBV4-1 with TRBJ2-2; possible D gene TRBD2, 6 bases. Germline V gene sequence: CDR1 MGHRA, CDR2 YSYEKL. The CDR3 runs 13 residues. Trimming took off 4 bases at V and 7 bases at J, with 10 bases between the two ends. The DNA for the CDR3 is TGCGCCAGCAGCCTCCTCGGGGGCGGGGAGCTGTTTTTT. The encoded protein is CASSLLGGGELFF.

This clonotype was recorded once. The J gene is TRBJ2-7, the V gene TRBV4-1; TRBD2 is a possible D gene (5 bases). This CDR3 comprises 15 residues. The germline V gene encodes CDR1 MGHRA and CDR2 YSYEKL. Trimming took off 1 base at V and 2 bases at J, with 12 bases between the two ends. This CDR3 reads CASSQVGRGTYEQYF. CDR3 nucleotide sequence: TGCGCCAGCAGCCAAGTCGGCCGGGGAACCTACGAGCAGTACTTC.

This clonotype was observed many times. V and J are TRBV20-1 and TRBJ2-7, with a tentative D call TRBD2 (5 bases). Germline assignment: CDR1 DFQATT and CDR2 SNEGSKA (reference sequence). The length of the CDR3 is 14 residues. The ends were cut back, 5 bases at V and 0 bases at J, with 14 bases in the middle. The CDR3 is CSASDPAASYEQYF. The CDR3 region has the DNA TGCAGTGCTTCAGATCCAGCGGCCTCCTACGAGCAGTACTTC.

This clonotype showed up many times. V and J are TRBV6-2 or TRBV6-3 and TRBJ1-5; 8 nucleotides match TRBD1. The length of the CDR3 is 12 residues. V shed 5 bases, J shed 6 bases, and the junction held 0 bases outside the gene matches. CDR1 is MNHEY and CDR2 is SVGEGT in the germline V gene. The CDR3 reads CASSDRGQPQHF. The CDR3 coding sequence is TGTGCCAGCAGTGACAGGGGTCAGCCCCAGCATTTT.

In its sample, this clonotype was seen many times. CDR3 in DNA: TGCAGCGTAGGGGGAAGCTATGGCTACACCTTC. Amino acids: CSVGGSYGYTF. The gene calls are TRBV29-1 and TRBJ1-2; TRBD1 might be the D (6 bases). CDR1 and CDR2 from the germline V gene are SQVTM and ANQGSEA. The CDR3 spans 11 residues. Trimming stripped 6 bases from V and 4 bases from J, with 9 bases between.

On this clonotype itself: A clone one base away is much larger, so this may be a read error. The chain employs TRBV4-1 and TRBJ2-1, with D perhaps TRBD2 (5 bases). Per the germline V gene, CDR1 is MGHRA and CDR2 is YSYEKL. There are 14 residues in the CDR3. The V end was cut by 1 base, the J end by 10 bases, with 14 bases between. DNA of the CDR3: TGCGCCAGCAGCCAAGGTCTTTGTCCGGGGGAGCAGTTCTTC. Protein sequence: CASSQGLCPGEQFF.

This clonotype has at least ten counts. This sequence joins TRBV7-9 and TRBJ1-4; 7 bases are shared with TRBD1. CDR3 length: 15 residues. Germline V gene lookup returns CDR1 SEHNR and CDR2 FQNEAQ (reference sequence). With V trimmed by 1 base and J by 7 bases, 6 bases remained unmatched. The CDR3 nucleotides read TGTGCCAGCAGCTTAGGACAGGGACTGATTGAAAAACTGTTTTTT. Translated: CASSLGQGLIEKLFF.

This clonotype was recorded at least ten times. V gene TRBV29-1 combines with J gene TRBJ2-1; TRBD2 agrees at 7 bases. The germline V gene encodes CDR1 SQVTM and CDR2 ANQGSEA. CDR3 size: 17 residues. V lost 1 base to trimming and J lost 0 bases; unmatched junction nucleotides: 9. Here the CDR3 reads CSVEGEASGTSYNEQFF. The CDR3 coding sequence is TGCAGCGTTGAAGGCGAGGCTAGCGGAACCTCCTACAATGAGCAGTTCTTC.

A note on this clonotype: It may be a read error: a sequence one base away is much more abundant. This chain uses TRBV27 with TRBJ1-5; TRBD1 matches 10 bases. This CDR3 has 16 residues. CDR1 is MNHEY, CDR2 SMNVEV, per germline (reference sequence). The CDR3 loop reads CASRPTGGFTFQPQNF. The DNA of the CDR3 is TGTGCCAGCAGGCCGACAGGGGGCTTCACGTTTCAGCCCCAGAATTTT.

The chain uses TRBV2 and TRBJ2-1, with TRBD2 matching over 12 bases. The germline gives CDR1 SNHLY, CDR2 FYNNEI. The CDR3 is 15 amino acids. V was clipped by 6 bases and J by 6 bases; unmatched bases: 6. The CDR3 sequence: CASRALAGGGNEQFF. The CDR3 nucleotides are TGTGCCAGCAGGGCCCTAGCGGGAGGGGGCAATGAGCAGTTCTTC.

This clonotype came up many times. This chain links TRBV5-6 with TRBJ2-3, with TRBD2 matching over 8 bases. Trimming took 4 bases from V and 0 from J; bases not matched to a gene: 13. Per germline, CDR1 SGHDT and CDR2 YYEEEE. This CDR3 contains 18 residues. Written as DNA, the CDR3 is TGTGCCAGCAGCCTCCCGGGACTAGGGACTCTTAGCACAGATACGCAGTATTTT. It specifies CASSLPGLGTLSTDTQYF.

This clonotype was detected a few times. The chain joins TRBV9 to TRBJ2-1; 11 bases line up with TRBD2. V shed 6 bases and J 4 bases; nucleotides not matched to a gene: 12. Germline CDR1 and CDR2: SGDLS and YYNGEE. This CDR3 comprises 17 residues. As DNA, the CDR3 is TGTGCCAGCACTCCTTCGTTAGCTAGCGGGAGGTACAATGAGCAGTTCTTC. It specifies CASTPSLASGRYNEQFF.

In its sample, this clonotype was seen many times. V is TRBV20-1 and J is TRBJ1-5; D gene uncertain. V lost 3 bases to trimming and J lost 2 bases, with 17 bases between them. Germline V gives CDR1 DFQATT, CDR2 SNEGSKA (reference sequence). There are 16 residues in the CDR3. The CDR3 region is CSARSVRGGRNQPQHF. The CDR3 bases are TGCAGTGCTAGGTCAGTGCGGGGTGGTCGCAATCAGCCCCAGCATTTT.

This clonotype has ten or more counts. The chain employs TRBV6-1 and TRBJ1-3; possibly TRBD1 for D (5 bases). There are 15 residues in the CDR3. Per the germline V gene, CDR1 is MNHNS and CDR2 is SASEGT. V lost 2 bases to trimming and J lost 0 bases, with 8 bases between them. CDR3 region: CASSEQGFSGNTIYF. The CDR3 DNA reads TGTGCCAGCAGTGAACAGGGTTTCTCTGGAAACACCATATATTTT.

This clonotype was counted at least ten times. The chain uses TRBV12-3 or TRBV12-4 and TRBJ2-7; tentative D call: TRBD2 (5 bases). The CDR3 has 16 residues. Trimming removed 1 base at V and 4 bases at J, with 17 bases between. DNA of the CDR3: TGTGCCAGCAGTTTAGGGGGATCCGGGATAGTATACGAGCAGTACTTC. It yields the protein CASSLGGSGIVYEQYF.

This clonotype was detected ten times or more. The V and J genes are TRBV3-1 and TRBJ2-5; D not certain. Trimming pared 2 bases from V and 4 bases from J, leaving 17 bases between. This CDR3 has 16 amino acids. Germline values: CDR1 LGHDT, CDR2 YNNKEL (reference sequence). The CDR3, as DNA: TGTGCCAGCAGCCAATCGTTACGCCGGATATCAGAGACCCAGTACTTC. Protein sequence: CASSQSLRRISETQYF.

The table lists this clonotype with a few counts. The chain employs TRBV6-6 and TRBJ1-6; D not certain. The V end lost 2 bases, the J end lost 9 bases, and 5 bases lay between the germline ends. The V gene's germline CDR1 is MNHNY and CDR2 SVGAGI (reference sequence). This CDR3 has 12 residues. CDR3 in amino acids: CASSYEISPLHF. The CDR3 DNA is TGTGCCAGCAGTTACGAGATTTCACCCCTCCACTTT.

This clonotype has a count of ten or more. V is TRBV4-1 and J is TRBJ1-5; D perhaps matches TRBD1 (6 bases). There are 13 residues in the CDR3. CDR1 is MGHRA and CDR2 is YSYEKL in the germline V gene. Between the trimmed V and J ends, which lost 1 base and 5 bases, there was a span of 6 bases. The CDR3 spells CASSQAGDQPQHF. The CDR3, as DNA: TGCGCCAGCAGCCAAGCAGGGGATCAGCCCCAGCATTTT.

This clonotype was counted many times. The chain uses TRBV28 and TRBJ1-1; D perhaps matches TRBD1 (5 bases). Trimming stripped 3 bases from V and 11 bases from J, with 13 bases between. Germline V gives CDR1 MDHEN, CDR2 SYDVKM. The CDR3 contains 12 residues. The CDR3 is CASSFGGEGAFF. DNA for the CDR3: TGTGCCAGCAGTTTTGGAGGTGAGGGGGCTTTCTTT. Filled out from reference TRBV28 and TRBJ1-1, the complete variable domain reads DVKVTQSSRYLVKRTGEKVFLECVQDMDHENMFWYRQDPGLGLRLIYFSYDVKMKEKGDIPEGYSVSREKKERFSLILESASTNQTSMYLCASSFGGEGAFFGQGTRLTVV.

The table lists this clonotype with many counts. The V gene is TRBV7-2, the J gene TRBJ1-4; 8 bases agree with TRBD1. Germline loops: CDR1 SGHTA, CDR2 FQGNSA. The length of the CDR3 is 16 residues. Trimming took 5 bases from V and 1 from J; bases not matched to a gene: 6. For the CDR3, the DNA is TGTGCCAGCAGCGCTACAGGGGGTGGAACTAATGAAAAACTGTTTTTT. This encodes CASSATGGGTNEKLFF.

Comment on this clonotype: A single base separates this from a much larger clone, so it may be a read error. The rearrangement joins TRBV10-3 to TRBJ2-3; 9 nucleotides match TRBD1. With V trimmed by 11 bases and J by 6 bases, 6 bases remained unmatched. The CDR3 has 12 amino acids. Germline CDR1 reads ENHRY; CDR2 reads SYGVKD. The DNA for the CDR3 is TGTGCCGTCCCCGGGACAGGGGATACGCAGTATTTT. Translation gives CAVPGTGDTQYF.

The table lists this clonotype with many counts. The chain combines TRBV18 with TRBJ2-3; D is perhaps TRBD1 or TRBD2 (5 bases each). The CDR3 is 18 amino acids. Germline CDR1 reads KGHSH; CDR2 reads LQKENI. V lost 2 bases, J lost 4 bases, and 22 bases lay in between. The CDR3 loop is CASSPSRRRERFADTQYF. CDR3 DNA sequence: TGTGCCAGCTCACCAAGCCGGCGCAGGGAGAGGTTTGCAGATACGCAGTATTTT.

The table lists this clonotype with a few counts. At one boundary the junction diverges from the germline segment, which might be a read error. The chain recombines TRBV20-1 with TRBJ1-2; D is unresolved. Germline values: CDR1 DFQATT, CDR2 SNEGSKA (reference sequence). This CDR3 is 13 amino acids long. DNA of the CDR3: TGCAGTGCTAGAGACCCTGGGCCCTATGGCGACACCTTC. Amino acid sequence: CSARDPGPYGDTF.

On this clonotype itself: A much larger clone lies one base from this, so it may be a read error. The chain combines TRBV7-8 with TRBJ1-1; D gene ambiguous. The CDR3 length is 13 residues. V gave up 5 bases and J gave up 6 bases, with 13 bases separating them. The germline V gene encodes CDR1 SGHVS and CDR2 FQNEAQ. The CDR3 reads CASSQGRNPEAFF. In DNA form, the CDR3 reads TGTGCCAGCAGCCAAGGGAGAAACCCTGAAGCTTTCTTT.